Listed here is a single TCR beta chain. Its cognate antigen is unknown. The read halts 3 residues ahead of the CDR3 end, with the missing end drawn from the germline J gene. This sample is part of a study of T cell clonality in common variable immunodeficiency. The assay was immunoSEQ multiplex PCR, and TCRdb's table has in-frame clones only and misses some. The profile covers 25,000 to 35,000 clones, none occurring a single time. Trimming cost V 1 base and J 0 bases, with 22 bases left between them. From germline, CDR1 is LNHDA and CDR2 SQIVND (reference sequence). This CDR3 is 20 amino acids long. Study conclusions and caveats: Compared with healthy controls, CVID subjects showed increased TCRbeta clonality, mostly in about a third. Reportedly, TCR beta sequences from common variable immunodeficiency showed fewer deletions and N-nucleotide insertions.

The chain is built from TRBV19 and TRBJ2-1; TRBD2 is a possible D gene (5 bases). The material sequenced was peripheral blood mononuclear cells. This sequence was found in a human donor with common variable immunodeficiency. This CDR3 reads CASSIVGGRLLPSSYNEQFF. CDR3 DNA (partial): TGTGCCAGTAGTATAGTCGGAGGTCGCCTACTCCCTAGCTCCTACAATGAG.